Listed here are 32 T cell receptor beta chains from one sample, sequenced in a study of T cell responses to AZD1222 COVID-19 vaccine. Using immunoSEQ multiplex PCR, the repertoire was profiled, and TCRdb retains in-frame clones only, with some absent. Of about 100,000 clones listed, 80% to 95% are singletons. The material was peripheral blood, obtained on day 0 of AZD1222 vaccination. The receptors here all came from an adult in good health.

The chain combines TRBV18 with TRBJ2-7; D tentatively reads TRBD1 or TRBD2 (5 bases each). The germline CDR1 and CDR2 sequences are KGHSH and LQKENI. The CDR3 runs 13 residues. V was shortened by 3 bases and J by 2 bases, with 8 bases between the two germline ends. The CDR3 sequence is CASSPQGPYEQYF. The CDR3 DNA reads TGTGCCAGCTCACCGCAGGGACCCTACGAGCAGTACTTC.

The rearrangement uses TRBV7-2 and TRBJ1-5; no clear D. The CDR3 extends over 13 amino acids. The V end was cut by 1 base, the J end by 2 bases, with 3 bases between. Germline CDR1 is SGHTA and CDR2 is FQGNSA. CDR3 nucleotides: TGTGCCAGCAGCTTAGTAGGCAATCAGCCCCAGCATTTT. Its translation: CASSLVGNQPQHF. Based on the CDR3 plus reference TRBV7-2 and TRBJ1-5, the full variable domain is GAGVSQSPSNKVTEKGKDVELRCDPISGHTALYWYRQSLGQGLEFLIYFQGNSAPDKSGLPSDRFSAERTGGSVSTLTIQRTQQEDSAVYLCASSLVGNQPQHFGDGTRLSIL.

The chain is built from TRBV30 and TRBJ1-5; D gene uncertain. Trimming took off 0 bases at V and 7 bases at J, with 10 bases between the two ends. This CDR3 has 13 residues. Germline V gene lookup returns CDR1 GTSNPN and CDR2 SVGIG (reference sequence). The CDR3 DNA reads as TGTGCCTGGAGTGTACTGGGAGAGCAGCCCCAGCATTTT. As protein: CAWSVLGEQPQHF.

The V and J genes are TRBV9 and TRBJ2-7, with 11 positions matching TRBD2. CDR1 SGDLS and CDR2 YYNGEE come from the germline V gene. The CDR3 length is 16 residues. Trimming cost V 0 bases and J 5 bases; bases outside gene matches: 7. The CDR3 DNA is TGTGCCAGCAGCGTAGCTGGTAGCGGGAGGGCGGACGAGCAGTACTTC. It translates to CASSVAGSGRADEQYF.

Details on this clone: Other DNA sequences of this sample code for an identical CDR3. The chain uses TRBV30 and TRBJ2-3, with 9 bases matching TRBD2. The germline CDR1 and CDR2 sequences are GTSNPN and SVGIG (reference sequence). V shed 8 bases, J shed 4 bases, and the junction held 10 bases outside the gene matches. This CDR3 region has 14 residues. The CDR3 bases are TGTGCCCTTAGAGGCGGGAGGGAGGCAGATACGCAGTATTTT. Translation: CALRGGREADTQYF.

The sample holds a few counts of this clone. The chain employs TRBV7-3 and TRBJ2-5; D gene ambiguous. Trimming cost V 5 bases and J 5 bases, with 12 bases left between them. CDR3 length: 13 amino acids. CDR1 and CDR2 from the germline V gene are SGHTA and FQGTGA. The CDR3 sequence is CASSQSLLETQYF. The CDR3 region has the DNA TGTGCCAGCAGCCAGAGCCTTCTGGAGACCCAGTACTTC.

The chain joins TRBV11-2 to TRBJ1-5, with 9 bases fitting TRBD1. The germline CDR1 and CDR2 sequences are SGHAT and FQNNGV. The CDR3 spans 16 residues. With 1 base clipped from V and 0 bases from J, the junction kept 1 base outside the gene matches. The CDR3: CASSLGGQGSNQPQHF. DNA for the CDR3: TGTGCCAGCAGCTTAGGGGGACAGGGTAGCAATCAGCCCCAGCATTTT. The variable domain in full, with the rest retrieved from reference TRBV11-2 and TRBJ1-5, is EAGVAQSPRYKIIEKRQSVAFWCNPISGHATLYWYQQILGQGPKLLIQFQNNGVVDDSQLPKDRFSAERLKGVDSTLKIQPAKLEDSAVYLCASSLGGQGSNQPQHFGDGTRLSIL.

About this clone: The conserved closing phenylalanine or tryptophan is absent in this CDR3, likely reflecting a read error. The limits of the CDR3 on the DNA are not certain, so only TCRdb's listed CDR3 is given. CDR3 in amino acids: CATSVLGSTVCGRCGSL. The chain carries TRBV24-1 and TRBJ2-7; the table's D call TRBD2 went unverified against the DNA. A total of 17 residues make up the CDR3, ends included. Germline-derived CDR1 and CDR2 are KGHDR and SFDVKD.

The chain uses TRBV3-1 (or the pseudogene TRBV3-2) and TRBJ2-2, with D possibly being TRBD1 (6 bases). CDR1 is LGHDT, CDR2 YNNKEL, per germline (reference sequence). This CDR3 is 15 amino acids long. V lost 6 bases to trimming and J lost 0 bases, with 11 bases between them. In DNA form, the CDR3 reads TGTGCCAGCAGTTTGACAGGTCCGAACACCGGGGAGCTGTTTTTT. The encoded protein is CASSLTGPNTGELFF.

The chain carries TRBV28 and TRBJ1-6; no clear D gene. The CDR3 loop spans 13 amino acids. The germline gives CDR1 MDHEN, CDR2 SYDVKM. The V end lost 8 bases, the J end lost 6 bases, and 11 bases lay between the germline ends. CDR3 nucleotides: TGTGCCAGCGGGGAAACTATTAATTCACCCCTCCACTTT. Translated, it gives CASGETINSPLHF.

V gene TRBV19 combines with J gene TRBJ2-3; D ambiguous. CDR1 LNHDA and CDR2 SQIVND come from the germline V gene (reference sequence). V lost 8 bases and J lost 8, with 11 bases in between. The CDR3 sequence is 11 residues long. The CDR3 coding sequence is TGTGCCAGTCGGTCCTCAGGTACGCAGTATTTT. Its protein product is CASRSSGTQYF. Filled out from reference TRBV19 and TRBJ2-3, the complete variable domain reads DGGITQSPKYLFRKEGQNVTLSCEQNLNHDAMYWYRQDPGQGLRLIYYSQIVNDFQKGDIAEGYSVSREKKESFPLTVTSAQKNPTAFYLCASRSSGTQYFGPGTRLTVL.

The chain has TRBV12-3 or TRBV12-4 and TRBJ2-1; no definite D call. This CDR3 has 13 amino acids. Trimming removed 1 base at V and 9 bases at J, with 10 bases between. The CDR3 here is CASSLGQGGEQFF. The DNA of the CDR3 is TGTGCCAGCAGTTTAGGCCAAGGCGGTGAGCAGTTCTTC.

The V call is TRBV3-1 (or the pseudogene TRBV3-2), the J call TRBJ2-2, with D perhaps TRBD1 (6 bases). CDR1 is LGHDT and CDR2 is YNNKEL in the germline V gene (reference sequence). V lost 4 bases to trimming and J lost 0 bases, with 15 bases between them. The CDR3 totals 17 residues. The CDR3 bases are TGTGCCAGCAGCCTTCCCGGGACAATGGCGAACACCGGGGAGCTGTTTTTT. Its translation is CASSLPGTMANTGELFF.

This rearrangement joins TRBV29-1 to TRBJ2-4; D gene uncertain. CDR3 size: 12 residues. Trimming pared 4 bases from V and 8 bases from J, leaving 12 bases between. Germline values: CDR1 SQVTM, CDR2 ANQGSEA. DNA of the CDR3: TGCAGCGTTGCGTTCTCCAACGACATTCAGTACTTC. Translating gives CSVAFSNDIQYF.

V and J are TRBV6-5 and TRBJ1-4; D call uncertain. This CDR3 contains 16 residues. V shed 3 bases and J shed 0 bases, with 11 bases lying between them. Germline loops: CDR1 MNHEY, CDR2 SVGAGI. CDR3 nucleotide sequence: TGTGCCAGCAGTTATTGCCCGGTCGCAACTAATGAAAAACTGTTTTTT. It translates to CASSYCPVATNEKLFF.

This chain connects TRBV27 to TRBJ2-7; TRBD1 agrees at 10 bases. J lost 4 bases, V lost 5 bases, and 5 bases had no gene match. The germline CDR1 and CDR2 sequences are MNHEY and SMNVEV (reference sequence). The CDR3 consists of 14 residues. The CDR3 sequence is CASSRDRGLYEQYF. CDR3 DNA sequence: TGTGCCAGCAGTCGAGACAGGGGGCTGTACGAGCAGTACTTC.

This chain joins TRBV5-1 and TRBJ2-7; tentatively, D is TRBD1 or TRBD2 (5 bases each). The germline V and J ends were trimmed by 4 bases and 0 bases, with 8 bases remaining between them. The CDR3 is 13 amino acids. Per the germline V gene, CDR1 is SGHRS and CDR2 is YFSETQ. CDR3 DNA: TGCGCCAGCAGCCGGGACCCCTCCTACGAGCAGTACTTC. As protein: CASSRDPSYEQYF.

This clone appeared once. The genes are TRBV28 and TRBJ2-1; no firm D call. Trimming left V 4 bases short and J 0 bases short, with 13 bases between. The CDR3 totals 16 residues. In germline, CDR1 is MDHEN, CDR2 SYDVKM. For the CDR3, the DNA is TGTGCCAGCAGTTCCCAGACCCCCCTCTCCTACAATGAGCAGTTCTTC. Protein: CASSSQTPLSYNEQFF.

Only a few counts were recorded for this clone. The identical CDR3 is also encoded by other nucleotide sequences in the sample. J is TRBJ1-3 and V is TRBV28, with unresolved D. The V gene's germline CDR1 is MDHEN and CDR2 SYDVKM. This CDR3 region has 14 residues. The V end lost 6 bases, the J end lost 0 bases, and 9 bases lay between the germline ends. For the CDR3, the DNA is TGTGCCAGCAGGACGGCCAGCTCTGGAAACACCATATATTTT. It translates to CASRTASSGNTIYF.

The chain carries TRBV7-9 and TRBJ2-2; 7 bases fit TRBD2. This CDR3 comprises 16 residues. Trimming took 0 bases from V and 0 from J; bases not matched to a gene: 1. Germline CDR1 reads SEHNR; CDR2 reads FQNEAQ (reference sequence). The CDR3 sequence is CASSLASGANTGELFF. The CDR3 DNA follows: TGTGCCAGCAGCTTAGCGAGCGGGGCGAACACCGGGGAGCTGTTTTTT.

The J gene is TRBJ2-1, the V gene TRBV7-9; no clear D gene. The length of the CDR3 is 12 residues. V was clipped by 0 bases and J by 10 bases, with 7 bases between them. Per germline, CDR1 SEHNR and CDR2 FQNEAQ (reference sequence). The DNA of the CDR3 is TGTGCCAGCAGCTTAGCGGCCCTGGAGCAGTTCTTC. This translates into CASSLAALEQFF.

On this clone itself: Germline is not matched at one junction end, which may reflect a read error. The chain couples TRBV5-1 to TRBJ2-1, with 9 positions matching TRBD1. The germline gives CDR1 SGHRS, CDR2 YFSETQ. The CDR3 is 12 residues long. CDR3 sequence: CASSLTGGDWIF. The CDR3 DNA sequence: TGCGCCAGCAGCTTGACAGGGGGCGATTGGATCTTC.

V usage is TRBV12-3 or TRBV12-4 and J usage is TRBJ2-1, with 9 bases matching TRBD2. The CDR3 has 13 amino acids. J gave up 6 bases and V 7 bases, and 4 bases lay outside the gene matches. This CDR3 is CASKVGLANEQFF. CDR3 DNA sequence: TGTGCCAGCAAAGTGGGACTAGCCAATGAGCAGTTCTTC.

The sample holds a few counts of this clone. The rearrangement joins TRBV29-1 to TRBJ2-3; perhaps TRBD2 as D (5 bases). The V end lost 2 bases, the J end lost 15 bases, and 12 bases lay between the germline ends. This CDR3 contains 10 residues. Germline V gene data show CDR1 as SQVTM and CDR2 as ANQGSEA. DNA for the CDR3: TGCAGCGTTGAACTCGGACTGAAATATTTT. Translation: CSVELGLKYF.

The chain joins TRBV28 to TRBJ1-4; D possibly corresponds to TRBD1 (5 bases). This CDR3 is built from 13 residues. CDR1 and CDR2 (germline): MDHEN, SYDVKM. Trimming shortened V by 3 bases and J by 7 bases, and 9 bases separated the two germline ends. The CDR3 sequence is CASSLQGGEKLFF. As DNA, the CDR3 is TGTGCCAGCAGTTTGCAGGGTGGTGAAAAACTGTTTTTT.

The chain recombines TRBV28 with TRBJ1-2; TRBD1 aligns across 7 bases. The CDR3 length is 12 residues. Germline V CDR1 and CDR2: MDHEN, SYDVKM. The V segment lost 10 bases and the J segment 4 bases; nucleotides outside the gene matches: 6. For the CDR3, the DNA is TGTGCCACAACGGGGACAGTCTATGGCTACACCTTC. As protein: CATTGTVYGYTF.

This clone occurred once. V usage is TRBV6-5 and J usage is TRBJ1-6; tentative D call: TRBD1 (5 bases). CDR1 MNHEY and CDR2 SVGAGI come from the germline V gene. Trimming removed 11 bases at V and 2 bases at J, with 10 bases between. This CDR3 region has 13 residues. CDR3 residues: CAGGGTYNSPLHF. CDR3 bases: TGTGCCGGTGGGGGGACCTATAATTCACCCCTCCACTTT.

This clone has just one count. The chain joins TRBV30 to TRBJ1-2; 8 nucleotides align to TRBD1. This CDR3 contains 14 residues. V lost 0 bases and J lost 9; bases outside the gene matches: 9. CDR1 and CDR2 from the germline V gene are GTSNPN and SVGIG (reference sequence). CDR3 coding DNA: TGTGCCTGGAGTGTAATGACAGGGGCTTATCGCTACACCTTC. This gives the protein CAWSVMTGAYRYTF. Looking up the rest from reference TRBV30 and TRBJ1-2 gives the full variable domain: SQTIHQWPATLVQPVGSPLSLECTVEGTSNPNLYWYRQAAGRGLQLLFYSVGIGQISSEVPQNLSASRPQDRQFILSSKKLLLSDSGFYLCAWSVMTGAYRYTFGSGTRLTVV.

The V gene is TRBV19, the J gene TRBJ1-2, with 12 bases lining up with TRBD1. CDR3 length: 14 residues. Germline CDR1 and CDR2: LNHDA and SQIVND (reference sequence). J gave up 9 bases and V 5 bases, and 7 bases lay outside the gene matches. The CDR3 nucleotides are TGTGCCAGTAGTTCCGGGACAGGGGGCAGGAGCTACACCTTC. Its translation: CASSSGTGGRSYTF.

This chain joins TRBV15 and TRBJ1-1, with D perhaps TRBD1 (6 bases). Looked up from germline, CDR1 is LNHNV and CDR2 is YYDKDF (reference sequence). This CDR3 comprises 15 residues. V lost 5 bases and J 4 bases, leaving 17 bases between the germline ends. CDR3 sequence (DNA): TGTGCCACCAGCGGAGGGAGAGGGGGTTCCACTGAAGCTTTCTTT. It specifies CATSGGRGGSTEAFF.

This clone was recorded once. CDR3: CASSPPQGHSYEQYF. The DNA of the CDR3 is TGTGCCAGCTCACCACCCCAGGGGCACTCCTACGAGCAGTACTTC. The rearrangement links TRBV18 to TRBJ2-7; D may be TRBD1 (6 bases). The CDR3 is 15 residues long. From germline, CDR1 is KGHSH and CDR2 LQKENI. With 0 bases removed from V and 0 bases from J, the gap between germline ends came to 9 bases.

This rearrangement joins TRBV21-1 to TRBJ2-2; TRBD2 is the table's D call, not checked against the DNA. TRBV21-1 is annotated as a pseudogene. The CDR3 spans 17 residues. CDR3 sequence: CASSKLGGRTNTGELFF. The CDR3 DNA reads TGTGCCAGCAGCAAATTGGGCGGGAGGACTAACACCGGGGAGCTGTTTTTT.